This T cell receptor beta chain was captured by sequencing in a study of cytomegalovirus exposure and HLA in healthy donors. Findings and caveats of the study: In terms of immune exposure information, only CMV serostatus was available. TCR beta sequences reportedly predicted the HLA-A and HLA-B alleles of most subjects accurately.

V lost 1 base and J lost 8; bases outside the gene matches: 5. Germline-derived CDR1 and CDR2 are SGHTA and FQGNSA. The CDR3 runs 15 residues. Primers included in the PCR were 60 Vbeta and 13 Jbeta primers. TCRdb's table, derived via immunoSEQ multiplex PCR, lists solely in-frame clones and lacks some. The sample includes about 96,000 clones, 65% to 75% of them seen just once. On this clone: The antigen remains undetermined.

Input material: PBMCs. The chain uses TRBV7-2 and TRBJ1-4, with 9 bases that match TRBD1. The clonotype comes from a female donor in good health and CMV-seropositive. In DNA form, the CDR3 reads TGTGCCAGCAGCTTAGGCGGACAGGGGCGAGAAAAACTGTTTTTT. It specifies CASSLGGQGREKLFF. Combining the CDR3 with reference TRBV7-2 and TRBJ1-4 gives the whole variable domain GAGVSQSPSNKVTEKGKDVELRCDPISGHTALYWYRQSLGQGLEFLIYFQGNSAPDKSGLPSDRFSAERTGGSVSTLTIQRTQQEDSAVYLCASSLGGQGREKLFFGSGTQLSVL.